The entry that follows covers one T cell receptor beta chain sequence. Its binding antigen is unknown. No qualities accompany the bases; no much larger clone lies one base away. CD4+ T cells from unexposed donors were collected before the COVID-19 pandemic (2011-2018). The EasySep CD4+ T cell isolation kit was used to isolate CD4+ T cells once the cultures had run for nine to eleven days. As far as cell numbers permitted, CD4+ T cells from unexposed donors were tested for reactivity against SARS-CoV-2 S and N as well as four spike pools from common cold coronaviruses. Each well received around 1.8 million PBMCs, cultured in IMDM supplemented with approximately 4.5% human AB serum and around 10 IU/ml IL-2. Half of the culture medium was replaced with fresh IL-2-containing medium on days 3 and 7. In general, every peptide culture condition was set up in three replicate wells. Leukapheresis product for the unexposed donors was bought commercially. PBMCs were isolated from leukapheresis product or whole blood by Ficoll-Paque PLUS gradient centrifugation. The PBMCs went either fresh into the expansion assay or into cryopreservation at -140 degrees C. The QIAamp Micro DNA Kit was used to extract genomic DNA from the CD4+ T cells.

These data are taken from a study of CD4 T cells in relation to SARS-CoV-2 and coronaviruses (dated by TCRdb to the early 2020s). The study in broad terms: In the ViraFEST assay, PBMCs were cultured with antigen for 9 to 10 days, after which TCR beta CDR3s were sequenced to identify antigen-specific clonal expansions. The study assessed, at the TCR clonotype level, memory CD4+ T cell crossreactivity between SARS-CoV-2 and common cold coronavirus spike proteins. HLA restriction was mapped for shared crossreactive spike epitopes using patient-derived lymphoblastoid cell lines. An HIV-1 Nef peptide pool or a no-peptide culture served as the negative reference condition. The Adaptive Biotechnologies TCR-sequencing kit was used for samples from a few pre-COVID donors and for the naive versus memory experiments, whereas the other data were Illumina-based. A different, Illumina-based TCR-beta assay was used to sequence expansion assays from other donors in the study.

Library method: the immunoSEQ multiplex PCR assay. Under the source paper's analysis protocol: During preprocessing, nonproductive sequences were removed, along with CDR3s that did not begin with C, did not end with F or W, or were shorter than 7 amino acids. Antigen-specific clonotypes were called with the MANAFEST web app on the basis of expansion relative to the reference and to other culture wells. A clone was considered positive if the clone showed significant expansion compared with the reference culture in 2 of 3 replicate wells at an FDR below 0.05. For a clone to be considered positive, significant expansion relative to all other tandem wells and an odds ratio above 5 were also required. Pairwise Levenshtein distance, computed with the stringdist R package after three terminal residues were trimmed from each end, was used as the measure of CDR3 homology. What TCRdb holds here is the immuneACCESS table cut down to in-frame rearrangements. Part of the clones is not present; checked against another copy, under half of the missing clones reflect an unresolved V gene, and the others are unexplained. Clone size and the V and J calls come from that table; the DNA yielded D and trimming. The sample table holds about 22,000 clones, of which under 85% were seen once. The ten largest make up about a sixth of the sample.

Deletion took 5 bases off V and 6 bases off J, with a span of 11 bases between the germline ends. As encoded in the germline V gene, CDR1 is MDHEN while CDR2 is SYDVKM. From cysteine to phenylalanine, the CDR3 is 12 amino acids long. Only CDR3 DNA remains: 36 bases, in frame from the first base. The paper as a whole reports these results and caveats: Pre-pandemic and post-infection samples were not both contributed by any donor, so tracing of the source of pre-existing responses was limited. Significantly weaker SARS-CoV-2-driven expansion was shown by crossreactive clones than by monoreactive clones, consistent with antigenic imprinting. Crossreactivity analysis centred on spike protein, so crossreactivity against other viral proteins was not assessed. The study was limited by small numbers of patients and tested TCRs. Memory CD4+ clonotypes crossrecognizing SARS-CoV-2 and at least one common cold coronavirus spike were found in about 61% of donors.

The sequenced sample consisted of CD4+ T cells from PBMCs, cultured in vitro. The sequence links TRBV28 to TRBJ2-7, and the D gene may be TRBD1, 6 bases matching. The sequence derives from a human donor in good health. The sequenced DNA: TGTGCCAGCAGTGGGAACAGGGTCGAGCAGTACTTC. Translation gives CASSGNRVEQYF.